These T cell receptor beta chains were read from a single sample in a study of cytomegalovirus exposure and HLA in healthy donors. Produced via immunoSEQ multiplex PCR; TCRdb's table is partial and in-frame only. The sample consists of about 120,000 clones, over 80% of them appearing once. Sequences were obtained from PBMCs. The receptors stem from a man aged 45-65 years in good health and CMV-seronegative. CDR3s include the opening cysteine and the closing phenylalanine or tryptophan. Fields, in order: D gene, clone size, CDR3 length, V gene, J gene, CDR3 protein, CDR3 DNA. The D gene is left open where the match is weak. Where a row states a size, it is once, few, many or the class of an expanded clone; other rows omit it.

>TRBD1|.|13|TRBV25-1|TRBJ1-1
CASSEIDRGEAFF
TGTGCCAGCAGTGAGATCGACAGGGGTGAAGCTTTCTTT
>TRBD1|.|15|TRBV29-1|TRBJ1-4
CSVAGTGTGSEKLFF
TGCAGCGTTGCGGGAACCGGGACAGGGTCAGAAAAACTGTTTTTT
>.|few|18|TRBV7-3|TRBJ1-6
CAPPAPRSESSYNSPLHF
TGTGCCCCCCCCGCCCCACGGAGTGAAAGCTCCTATAATTCACCCCTCCACTTT
>.|once|17|TRBV18|TRBJ1-6
CASSPRQLDRKGSPLHF
TGTGCCAGCTCACCACGACAGCTGGACAGAAAGGGATCACCCCTCCACTTT
>TRBD2|.|13|TRBV5-6|TRBJ2-7
CASSSSGSYEQYF
TGTGCCAGCAGCTCTAGCGGGTCCTACGAGCAGTACTTC
>.|.|15|TRBV5-1|TRBJ2-7
CASSLRTGESYEQYF
TGCGCCAGCAGCTTAAGGACTGGCGAATCCTACGAGCAGTACTTC
>.|few|16|TRBV5-1|TRBJ2-2
CASSLGASESTGELFF
TGCGCCAGCAGCTTGGGAGCTAGCGAAAGCACCGGGGAGCTGTTTTTT
>TRBD2|.|15|TRBV9|TRBJ2-2
CASSGTSLNTGELFF
TGTGCCAGCAGCGGGACTAGCCTGAACACCGGGGAGCTGTTTTTT
>.|.|13|TRBV6-4|TRBJ2-2
CASSPGDTGELFF
TGTGCCAGCTCGCCAGGTGACACCGGGGAGCTGTTTTTT
>TRBD2|.|16|TRBV25-1|TRBJ2-3
CASTGTRTSYTDTQYF
TGTGCCAGCACTGGAACGCGGACTAGCTACACAGATACGCAGTATTTT
>.|once|15|TRBV19|TRBJ1-1
CASSSRGTPVPEAFF
TGTGCCAGTAGTAGTAGGGGAACACCGGTCCCTGAAGCTTTCTTT
>.|.|13|TRBV7-8|TRBJ2-5
CASSFDSQETQYF
TGTGCCAGCAGCTTCGACAGTCAAGAGACCCAGTACTTC